This T cell receptor beta chain was sequenced for a study of CD8 T cells in ankylosing spondylitis (dated by TCRdb to about 2017). Study-level background: The study profiled T cell receptor beta repertoires in healthy donors and ankylosing spondylitis patients to find disease-linked TCR variants. The full study cohort was made up of under 30 ankylosing spondylitis patients and more than 90 healthy donors. Peripheral blood was sampled, and synovial fluid was also collected from ankylosing spondylitis patients. General findings and caveats noted by the study authors: Blood from ankylosing spondylitis patients appeared to be characterized by a TCR beta motif composed of about eight highly homologous amino acid variants. Some motif variants were previously reported in synovial fluid and blood of reactive arthritis patients, suggesting common disease-initiation mechanisms. The disease-linked clones were reported as significantly enriched in matched synovial fluid samples from ankylosing spondylitis patients. A CD8+ phenotype was shown by the disease-linked clones, which were found at relatively low frequencies in peripheral blood.

The listed sequencing device is Illumina HiSeq 2500. TCR beta libraries were prepared by quantitative 5'-RACE with molecular barcodes. On the study's bioinformatics: A new computational method, built on a probabilistic model of VDJ rearrangement, was used to identify disease-linked TCR variants. TCRdb applied fastp at Q25 and MiXCR to the public reads, then kept only in-frame beta chains. Entries that share a CDR3 protein sequence are merged under the most common genes and DNA. TCRdb assigned the V and J calls; the authors' analysis was not used. This sample gives approximately 540,000 distinct CDR3 sequences in total; about 13% of them show up just once. The ten largest make up approximately 7% of the sample. V drops 3 bases and J drops 7 bases, leaving 8 bases in between. CDR1 SGDLS and CDR2 YYNGEE are derived from the germline V gene. There are 13 amino acids in the CDR3, from cysteine to phenylalanine inclusive. The retained sequence is limited to the CDR3, 39 bases, with the frame set at the first base.

This clonotype was seen a few times. This receptor's antigen is unknown. Qualities for individual bases were not recorded, and no much larger clone is one base off. Sequencing input: blood, either unsorted or a sorted T cell fraction (not recorded which). Here the chain combines TRBV9 and TRBJ1-6; 6 matching bases give a weak D call of TRBD1. This TCR was sampled from a male donor with ankylosing spondylitis. The DNA is TGTGCCAGCAGCGAGGGACAAAATTCACCCCTCCACTTT. It encodes CASSEGQNSPLHF.